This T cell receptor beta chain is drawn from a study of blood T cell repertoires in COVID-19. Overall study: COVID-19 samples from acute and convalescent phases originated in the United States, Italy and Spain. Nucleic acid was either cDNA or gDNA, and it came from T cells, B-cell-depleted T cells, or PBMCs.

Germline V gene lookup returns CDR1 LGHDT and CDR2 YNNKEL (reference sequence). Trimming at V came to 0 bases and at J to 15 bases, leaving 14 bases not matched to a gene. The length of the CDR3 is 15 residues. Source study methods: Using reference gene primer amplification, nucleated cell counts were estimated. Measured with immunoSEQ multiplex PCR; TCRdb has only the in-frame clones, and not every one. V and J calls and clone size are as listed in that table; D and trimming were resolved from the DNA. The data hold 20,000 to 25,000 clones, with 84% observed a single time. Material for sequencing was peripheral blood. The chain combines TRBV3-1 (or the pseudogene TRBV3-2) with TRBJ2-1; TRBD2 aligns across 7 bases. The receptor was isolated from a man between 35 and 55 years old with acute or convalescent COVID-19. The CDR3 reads CASSQDVAGVENVFF. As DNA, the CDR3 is TGTGCCAGCAGCCAAGATGTGGCGGGAGTGGAAAATGTGTTCTTC.